This T cell receptor (beta chain) comes out of a study of cytomegalovirus exposure and HLA in healthy donors. Study overall: Around 78 million unique TCR sequences came from HLA-typed donors in an early release.

The PCR made use of 60 Vbeta and 13 Jbeta primers. The table came from immunoSEQ multiplex PCR; TCRdb's copy has only in-frame clones and leaves some out. Among 140,000 to 150,000 clones listed, roughly 70% were seen once. Sequenced: PBMCs. This receptor was taken from a man younger than 40 in good health and CMV-seronegative.

The CDR3: CASSYAQARTGELFF. Here the CDR3 DNA reads TGTGCCAGCAGTTACGCTCAGGCAAGGACCGGGGAGCTGTTTTTT. The chain links TRBV6-6 to TRBJ2-2, with unresolved D. Germline CDR1 and CDR2: MNHNY and SVGAGI (reference sequence). The CDR3 runs 15 residues. V dropped 2 bases and J dropped 5 bases, with 12 bases sitting between them.